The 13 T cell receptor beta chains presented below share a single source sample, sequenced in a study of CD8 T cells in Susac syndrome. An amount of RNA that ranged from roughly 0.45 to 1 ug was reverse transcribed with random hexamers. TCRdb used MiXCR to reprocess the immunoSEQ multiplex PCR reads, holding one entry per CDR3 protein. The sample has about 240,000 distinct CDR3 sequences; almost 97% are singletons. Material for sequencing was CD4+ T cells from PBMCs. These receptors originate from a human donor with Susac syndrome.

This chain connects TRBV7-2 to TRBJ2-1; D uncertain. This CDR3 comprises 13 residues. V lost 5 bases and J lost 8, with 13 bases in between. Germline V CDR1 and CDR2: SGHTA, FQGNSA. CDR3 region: CASSRPGTDEQFF. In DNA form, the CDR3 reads TGTGCCAGCAGCCGTCCGGGTACCGATGAGCAGTTCTTC.

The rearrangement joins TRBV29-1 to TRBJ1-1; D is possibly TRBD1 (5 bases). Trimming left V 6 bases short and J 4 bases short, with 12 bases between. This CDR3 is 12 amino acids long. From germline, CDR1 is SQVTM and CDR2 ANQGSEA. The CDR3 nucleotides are TGCAGCGTAAAAACCGGGGGCACTGAAGCTTTCTTT. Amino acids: CSVKTGGTEAFF.

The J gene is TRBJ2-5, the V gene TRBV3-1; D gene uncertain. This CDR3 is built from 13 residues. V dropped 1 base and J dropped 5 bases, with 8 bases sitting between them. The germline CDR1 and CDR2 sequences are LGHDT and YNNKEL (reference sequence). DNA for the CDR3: TGTGCCAGCAGCCAAGTTCGGTCGGAGACCCAGTACTTC. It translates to CASSQVRSETQYF.

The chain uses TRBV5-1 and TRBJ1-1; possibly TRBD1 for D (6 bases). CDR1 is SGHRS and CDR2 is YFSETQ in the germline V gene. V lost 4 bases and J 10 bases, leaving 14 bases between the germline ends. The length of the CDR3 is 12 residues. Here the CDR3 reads CASSVDRKGAFF. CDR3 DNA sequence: TGCGCCAGCAGCGTCGACAGGAAGGGAGCTTTCTTT.

CDR3 nucleotides: TGTGCCACCAGCGGGAGGGGACAGGGTTTTTCGGATGAGCAGTTCTTC. Its translation: CATSGRGQGFSDEQFF. The chain couples TRBV15 to TRBJ2-1, with TRBD1 identical over 9 bases. J lost 8 bases, V lost 5 bases, and 13 bases had no gene match. There are 16 residues in the CDR3. CDR1 and CDR2 (germline): LNHNV, YYDKDF (reference sequence).

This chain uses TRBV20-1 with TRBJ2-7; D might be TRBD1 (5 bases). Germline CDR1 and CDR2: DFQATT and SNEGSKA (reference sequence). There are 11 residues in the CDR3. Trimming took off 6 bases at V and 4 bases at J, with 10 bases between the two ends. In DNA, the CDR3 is TGCAGTGCCGGACACGGTTACGAGCAGTACTTC. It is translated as CSAGHGYEQYF.

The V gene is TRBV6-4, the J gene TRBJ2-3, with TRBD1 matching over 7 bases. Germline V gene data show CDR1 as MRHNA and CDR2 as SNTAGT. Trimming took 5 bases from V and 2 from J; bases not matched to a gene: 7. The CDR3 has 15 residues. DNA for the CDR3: TGTGCCAGCAGTACCAGACAGGGATCCACAGATACGCAGTATTTT. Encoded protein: CASSTRQGSTDTQYF.

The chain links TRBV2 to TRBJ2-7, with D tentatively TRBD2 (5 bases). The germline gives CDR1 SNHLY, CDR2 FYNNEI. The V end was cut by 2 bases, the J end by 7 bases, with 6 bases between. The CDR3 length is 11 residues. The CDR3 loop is CASSEQREQYF. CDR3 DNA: TGTGCCAGCAGTGAACAGCGGGAGCAGTACTTC.

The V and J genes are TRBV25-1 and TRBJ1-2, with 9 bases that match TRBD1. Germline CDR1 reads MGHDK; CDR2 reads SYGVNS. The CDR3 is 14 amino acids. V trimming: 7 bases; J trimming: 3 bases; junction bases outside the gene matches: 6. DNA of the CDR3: TGTGCCAGCACCCCAAGGGACAGGGACTATGGCTACACCTTC. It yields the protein CASTPRDRDYGYTF.

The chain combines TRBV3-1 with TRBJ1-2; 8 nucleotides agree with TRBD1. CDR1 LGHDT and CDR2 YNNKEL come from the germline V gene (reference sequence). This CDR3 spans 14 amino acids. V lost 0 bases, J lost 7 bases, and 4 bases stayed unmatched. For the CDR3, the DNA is TGTGCCAGCAGCCAAGATTACGGACAGGGTGGCTACACCTTC. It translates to CASSQDYGQGGYTF.

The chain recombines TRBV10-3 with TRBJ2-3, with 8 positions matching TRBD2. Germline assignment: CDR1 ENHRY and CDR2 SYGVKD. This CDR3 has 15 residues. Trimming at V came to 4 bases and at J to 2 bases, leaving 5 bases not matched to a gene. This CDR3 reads CAISGGGMHTDTQYF. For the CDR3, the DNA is TGTGCCATCAGTGGCGGGGGGATGCACACAGATACGCAGTATTTT.

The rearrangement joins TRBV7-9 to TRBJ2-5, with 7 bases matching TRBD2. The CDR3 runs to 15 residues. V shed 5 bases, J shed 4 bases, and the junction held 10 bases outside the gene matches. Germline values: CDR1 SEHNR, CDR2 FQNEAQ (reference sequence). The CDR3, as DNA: TGTGCCAGCAGCCAGTACCGGGACTACAGAGAGACCCAGTACTTC. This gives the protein CASSQYRDYRETQYF.

The CDR3 loop reads CASSVRTSGAEQYF. CDR3 sequence (DNA): TGTGCCAGCAGCGTAAGGACTAGCGGGGCTGAGCAGTACTTC. This rearrangement joins TRBV9 to TRBJ2-7; TRBD2 aligns across 12 bases. CDR3 length: 14 amino acids. Germline V gene lookup returns CDR1 SGDLS and CDR2 YYNGEE. The V and J ends lost 1 base and 7 bases, in that order; junction bases with no gene match: 3.